This T cell receptor beta chain emerged from a study of T cells in Graves' hyperthyroidism and ophthalmopathy. Study conclusions and caveats: The model anticipated ophthalmopathy a median about 7 months pre-onset. From stable hyperthyroidism, ophthalmopathy was separated by a 13 V-J model.

J was trimmed by 4 bases and V by 3 bases; bases with no gene match: 3. This CDR3 spans 13 amino acids. Of note for this clonotype: The antigen is unknown.

Authors of the study amplified TCR beta CDR3 regions from RNA transcripts. In the first-round RT-PCR of the TCR CDR3, the HTBI primer set was used. TCRdb re-called the multiplex PCR reads through MiXCR, storing one row per CDR3 protein. Of around 300,000 distinct CDR3 sequences listed, around 13% are singletons. Criteria for exclusion of patients were uncontrolled infection, other autoimmune disease, pregnancy or lactation. Clinical symptoms, serum thyroxine and TRAb, thyroid ultrasound and orbital computed tomography together formed the diagnostic basis. Sequencing was done on a sample of blood. This TCR was sampled from a woman in her twenties or thirties with Graves' hyperthyroidism. This chain uses TRBV12-3 or TRBV12-4 with TRBJ2-7; 7 positions agree with TRBD1. This chain's CDR3 is CASSFQGEYEQYF. In DNA form, the CDR3 reads TGTGCCAGCAGTTTTCAGGGGGAGTACGAGCAGTACTTC.